This T cell receptor (beta chain) originates from a study of blood T cell repertoires in COVID-19. Sequenced by immunoSEQ multiplex PCR; TCRdb stores in-frame clones only, minus some. The data contain some 220,000 clones, about 80% of them singletons. The V segment lost 5 bases and the J segment 2 bases; nucleotides outside the gene matches: 7. The CDR3 runs 16 residues. CDR1 MDHEN and CDR2 SYDVKM come from the germline V gene. The sample taken for sequencing was peripheral blood. The chain couples TRBV28 to TRBJ2-7, with 12 bases identical to TRBD2. The clonotype comes from a woman younger than 45 who had recovered from COVID-19. The CDR3 DNA follows: TGTGCCAGCAGTCCCTGGACTAGCGGGATGGCCTACGAGCAGTACTTC. Translating gives CASSPWTSGMAYEQYF. The whole variable domain, filled in from reference TRBV28 and TRBJ2-7, reads DVKVTQSSRYLVKRTGEKVFLECVQDMDHENMFWYRQDPGLGLRLIYFSYDVKMKEKGDIPEGYSVSREKKERFSLILESASTNQTSMYLCASSPWTSGMAYEQYFGPGTRLTVT.